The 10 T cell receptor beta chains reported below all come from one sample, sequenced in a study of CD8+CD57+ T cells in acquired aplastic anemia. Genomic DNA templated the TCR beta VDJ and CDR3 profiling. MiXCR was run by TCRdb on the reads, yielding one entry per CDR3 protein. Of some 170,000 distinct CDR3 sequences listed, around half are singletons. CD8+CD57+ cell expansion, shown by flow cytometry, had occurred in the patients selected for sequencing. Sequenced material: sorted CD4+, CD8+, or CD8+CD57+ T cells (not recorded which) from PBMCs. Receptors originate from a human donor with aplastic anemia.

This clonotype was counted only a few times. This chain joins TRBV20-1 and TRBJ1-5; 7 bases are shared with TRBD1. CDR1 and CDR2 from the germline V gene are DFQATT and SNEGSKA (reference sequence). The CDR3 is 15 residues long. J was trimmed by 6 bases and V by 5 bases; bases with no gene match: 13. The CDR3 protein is CSAPRQGGGSQPQHF. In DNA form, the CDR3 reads TGCAGTGCTCCCCGACAGGGAGGTGGCTCTCAGCCCCAGCATTTT.

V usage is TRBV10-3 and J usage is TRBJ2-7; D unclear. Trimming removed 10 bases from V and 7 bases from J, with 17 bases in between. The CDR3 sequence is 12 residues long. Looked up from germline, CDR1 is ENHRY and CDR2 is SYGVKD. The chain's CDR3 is CASVDDYNEQYV. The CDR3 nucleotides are TGTGCCAGCGTTGACGATTACAATGAGCAGTACGTC.

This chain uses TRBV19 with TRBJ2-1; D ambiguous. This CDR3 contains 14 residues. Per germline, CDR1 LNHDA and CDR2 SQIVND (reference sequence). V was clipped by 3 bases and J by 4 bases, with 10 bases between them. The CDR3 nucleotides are TGTGCCAGTAGTATCAATCGCGGTTACAATGAGCAGTTCTTC. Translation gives CASSINRGYNEQFF.

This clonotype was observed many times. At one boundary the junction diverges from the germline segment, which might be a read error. The CDR3 loop reads CASSLGPGLAGRF. In DNA, the CDR3 is TGTGCCAGCAGTTTGGGACCGGGACTAGCGGGGAGGTTC. The chain employs TRBV27 and TRBJ2-7; 13 bases align to TRBD2. The CDR3 has 13 residues. In germline, CDR1 is MNHEY, CDR2 SMNVEV (reference sequence).

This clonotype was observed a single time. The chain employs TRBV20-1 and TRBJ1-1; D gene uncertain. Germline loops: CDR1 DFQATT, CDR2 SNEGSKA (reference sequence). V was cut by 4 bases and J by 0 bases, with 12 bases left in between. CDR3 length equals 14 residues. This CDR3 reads CSAKVRAMNTEAFF. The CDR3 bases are TGCAGTGCTAAGGTGAGGGCGATGAACACTGAAGCTTTCTTT.

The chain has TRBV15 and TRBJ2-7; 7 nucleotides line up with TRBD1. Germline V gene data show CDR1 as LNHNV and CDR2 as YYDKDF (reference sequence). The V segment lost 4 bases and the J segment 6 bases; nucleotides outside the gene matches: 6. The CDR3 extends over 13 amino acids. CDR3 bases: TGTGCCACCAGCACCAGACAGGGCTTCGAGCAGTACTTC. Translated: CATSTRQGFEQYF.

The CDR3 coding sequence is TGTGCCAGCAGGCTCACAGGGGGGATTATCAACTATGGCTACACCTTC. This sequence encodes CASRLTGGIINYGYTF. V and J are TRBV28 and TRBJ1-2; 8 bases align to TRBD1. After removal of 6 bases from V and 2 bases from J, the junction contained 11 bases not matched to a gene. Germline lookup yields CDR1 MDHEN and CDR2 SYDVKM. This CDR3 has 16 amino acids.

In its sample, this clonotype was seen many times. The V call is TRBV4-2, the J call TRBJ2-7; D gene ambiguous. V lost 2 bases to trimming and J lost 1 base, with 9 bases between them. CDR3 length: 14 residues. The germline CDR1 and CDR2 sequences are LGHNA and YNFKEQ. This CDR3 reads CASSQLVTSYEQYF. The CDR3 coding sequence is TGTGCCAGCAGCCAATTAGTTACTTCCTACGAGCAGTACTTC.

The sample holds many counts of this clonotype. CDR3 DNA: TGTGCCAGCAGCTTAGTCGGACAGGGGGCATATGAGCAGTTCTTC. It translates to CASSLVGQGAYEQFF. The chain uses TRBV7-3 and TRBJ2-1; 11 bases match TRBD1. CDR1 SGHTA and CDR2 FQGTGA come from the germline V gene. V was clipped by 2 bases and J by 8 bases; unmatched bases: 5. The length of the CDR3 is 15 residues.

The CDR3 region is CASNPMGGAGELFF. The CDR3 nucleotides read TGTGCCAGTAATCCCATGGGGGGCGCGGGGGAGCTGTTTTTT. V is TRBV19 and J is TRBJ2-2; D might be TRBD1 or TRBD2, each matching 6 bases. The CDR3 extends over 14 amino acids. Germline V CDR1 and CDR2: LNHDA, SQIVND (reference sequence). The germline V and J ends were trimmed by 7 bases and 8 bases, with 17 bases remaining between them. Looking up the rest from reference TRBV19 and TRBJ2-2 gives the full variable domain: DGGITQSPKYLFRKEGQNVTLSCEQNLNHDAMYWYRQDPGQGLRLIYYSQIVNDFQKGDIAEGYSVSREKKESFPLTVTSAQKNPTAFYLCASNPMGGAGELFFGEGSRLTVL.